Here is one T cell receptor (beta chain) with its context. Its specificity is unknown. The CDR3 runs to 15 residues. V was cut by 4 bases and J by 3 bases, with 17 bases left in between. Germline V gene sequence: CDR1 SGHDT, CDR2 YYEEEE. The data were obtained in a study of CD8+ T cells in alopecia areata. About the research overall: Twice daily, treated patients received 5 to 10 mg of oral tofacitinib.

Overall study findings and caveats: Higher clonality than in normal scalp was seen in lesional scalp, especially alopecia totalis/universalis.

Extracted RNA was reverse transcribed into cDNA, the sequencing template. Assay used: immunoSEQ multiplex PCR; TCRdb lists only in-frame clones, some missing. The profile shows approximately 160,000 clones, approximately 57% of them singletons. Documented treatment: oral pan-JAK inhibitor, 5-10 mg twice daily. This chain joins TRBV5-6 and TRBJ2-7; D is unresolved. The receptor's source is a human donor with alopecia areata. The specimen comprised CD4+ T cells sorted from blood, sampled at week 24, from a patient treated with tofacitinib. CDR3 nucleotide sequence: TGTGCCAGCAGCAAAGCGTGGTGGCAGGACTACGAGCAGTACTTC. Protein sequence: CASSKAWWQDYEQYF. The entire variable domain, with the rest obtained from reference TRBV5-6 and TRBJ2-7, is as follows: DAGVTQSPTHLIKTRGQQVTLRCSPKSGHDTVSWYQQALGQGPQFIFQYYEEEERQRGNFPDRFSGHQFPNYSSELNVNALLLGDSALYLCASSKAWWQDYEQYFGPGTRLTVT.